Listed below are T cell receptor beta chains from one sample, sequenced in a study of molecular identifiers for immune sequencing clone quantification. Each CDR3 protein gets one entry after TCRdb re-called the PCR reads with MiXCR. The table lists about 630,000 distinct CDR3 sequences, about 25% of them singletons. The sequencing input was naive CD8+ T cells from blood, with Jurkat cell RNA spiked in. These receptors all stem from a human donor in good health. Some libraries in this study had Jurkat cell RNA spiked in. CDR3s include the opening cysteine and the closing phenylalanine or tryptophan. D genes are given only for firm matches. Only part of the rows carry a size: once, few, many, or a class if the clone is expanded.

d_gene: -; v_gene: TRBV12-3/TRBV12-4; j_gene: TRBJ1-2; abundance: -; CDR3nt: TGTGCCAGCACCAACCCCCGGTACTATGGCTACACCTTC; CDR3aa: CASTNPRYYGYTF
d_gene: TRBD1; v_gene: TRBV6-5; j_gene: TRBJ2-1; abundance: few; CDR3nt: TGTGCCAGCAGTTACTCACAGGGGGCCAATGAGCAGTTCTTC; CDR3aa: CASSYSQGANEQFF
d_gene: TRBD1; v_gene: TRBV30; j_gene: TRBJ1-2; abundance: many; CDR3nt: TGTGCCTGGACAGGGACAGTCTATGGCTACACCTTC; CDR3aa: CAWTGTVYGYTF
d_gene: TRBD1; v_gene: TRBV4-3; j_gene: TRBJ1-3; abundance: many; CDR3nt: TGCGCCAGCAGCGCGGGACAGGGAAACACCATATATTTT; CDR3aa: CASSAGQGNTIYF
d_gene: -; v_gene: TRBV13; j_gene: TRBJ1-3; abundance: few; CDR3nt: TGTGCCAGCAGTCATACCCCACCAGGAATCTCTGGAAACACCATATATTTT; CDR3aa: CASSHTPPGISGNTIYF
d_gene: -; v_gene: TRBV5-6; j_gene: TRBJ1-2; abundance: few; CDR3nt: TGTGCCAGCAGCTTATGGGGGTCAGGGATTTCCTATGGCTACACCTTC; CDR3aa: CASSLWGSGISYGYTF
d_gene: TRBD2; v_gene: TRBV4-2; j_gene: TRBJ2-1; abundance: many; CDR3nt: TGTGCCAGCAGCCAACCTGGTAGCGGGAACTCCTACAATGAGCAGTTCTTC; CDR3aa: CASSQPGSGNSYNEQFF
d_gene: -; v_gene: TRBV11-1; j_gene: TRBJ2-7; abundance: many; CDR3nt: TGTGCCAGCAGCTTTTCATCCAGGTACGAGCAGTACTTC; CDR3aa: CASSFSSRYEQYF
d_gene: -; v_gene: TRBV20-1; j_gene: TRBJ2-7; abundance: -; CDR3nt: TGCAGTGCTAGAGACGTACAGCGTACCTACGAGCAGTACTTC; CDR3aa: CSARDVQRTYEQYF
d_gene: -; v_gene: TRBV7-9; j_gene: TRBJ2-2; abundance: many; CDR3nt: TGTGCCAGCAGCTTAGTAGGAACGAACACCGGGGAGCTGTTTTTT; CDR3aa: CASSLVGTNTGELFF
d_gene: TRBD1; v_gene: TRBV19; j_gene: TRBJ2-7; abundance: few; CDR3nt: TGTGCCAGTAGTATGGGGACAGGGCCAACCTACGAGCAGTACTTC; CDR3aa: CASSMGTGPTYEQYF
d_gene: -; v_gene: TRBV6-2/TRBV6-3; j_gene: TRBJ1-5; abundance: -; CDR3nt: TGTGCCAGCAGTTGGGGACTCCCCCGAGAGCCCCAGCATTTT; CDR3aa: CASSWGLPREPQHF
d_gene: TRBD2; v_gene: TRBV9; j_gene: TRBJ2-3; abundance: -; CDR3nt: TGTGCCAGCAGCGTAGAAGGTAGCGGGAGTATCACAGATACGCAGTATTTT; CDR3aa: CASSVEGSGSITDTQYF
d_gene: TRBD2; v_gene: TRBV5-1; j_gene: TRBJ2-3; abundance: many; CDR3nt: TGCGCCAGCAGCTCCCCGGGACTAGCGGCAAGCACAGATACGCAGTATTTT; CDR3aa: CASSSPGLAASTDTQYF
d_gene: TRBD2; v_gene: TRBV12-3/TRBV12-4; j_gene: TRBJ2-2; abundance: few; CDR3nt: TGTGCCAGCAGTAACTTGGGCCCGGGAGGGGCCGGGGAGCTGTTTTTT; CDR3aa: CASSNLGPGGAGELFF
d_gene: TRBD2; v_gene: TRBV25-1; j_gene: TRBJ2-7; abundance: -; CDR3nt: TGTGCCAGCAGTAAATGGACTAGCGGGAATTATTACGAGCAGTACTTC; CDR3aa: CASSKWTSGNYYEQYF
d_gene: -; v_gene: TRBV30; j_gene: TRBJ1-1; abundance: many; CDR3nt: TGTGCCTGGAGTGTACAAATCACTGAAGCTTTCTTT; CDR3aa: CAWSVQITEAFF
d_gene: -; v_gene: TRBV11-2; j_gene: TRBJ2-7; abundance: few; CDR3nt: TGTGCCAGCAGCCGAAACGACAGAACCTACGAGCAGTACTTC; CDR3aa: CASSRNDRTYEQYF
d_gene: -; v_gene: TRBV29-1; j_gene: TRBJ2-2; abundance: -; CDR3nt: TGCAGCGTTGAAGAACAGACCGGGGAGCTGTTTTTT; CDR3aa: CSVEEQTGELFF
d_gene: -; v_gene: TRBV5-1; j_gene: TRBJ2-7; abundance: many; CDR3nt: TGCGCCAGCAGCTCCACGGGCGCGACTTACGAGCAGTACTTC; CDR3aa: CASSSTGATYEQYF
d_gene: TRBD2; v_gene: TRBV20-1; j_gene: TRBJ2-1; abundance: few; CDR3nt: TGCAGTGCTAGACTCGAAGGCGGGAGGGGTAATGAGCAGTTCTTC; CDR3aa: CSARLEGGRGNEQFF
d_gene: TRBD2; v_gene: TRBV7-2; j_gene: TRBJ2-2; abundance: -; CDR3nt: TGTGCCAGCAGCCTTCTAGCGGGAGGGCCGGACACCGGGGAGCTGTTTTTT; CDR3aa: CASSLLAGGPDTGELFF